This T cell receptor beta chain was obtained from a study of blood T cell repertoires in COVID-19. Study as a whole: Italy, Spain and the United States were the sources of the convalescent and acute COVID-19 samples.

The germline CDR1 and CDR2 sequences are MNHEY and SMNVEV (reference sequence). The junction had 4 bases not matched to a gene; V was cut back by 5 bases and J by 4 bases. This CDR3 contains 14 residues. In the authors' methods: The authors estimated nucleated cell counts from reference gene primer amplification. Profiled with immunoSEQ multiplex PCR; TCRdb holds only in-frame clones, not every one. V and J calls and clone size come straight from that table; D and trimming were deduced from the DNA. The sample yields more than 300,000 clones, 85% to 90% seen once. This TCR was sampled from a woman aged 25 to 39 with COVID-19, enrolled during active disease. The source material was peripheral blood. V is TRBV27 and J is TRBJ1-5; TRBD1 agrees at 8 bases. The DNA of the CDR3 is TGTGCCAGCAGTCTAGACAGGGGTAATCAGCCCCAGCATTTT. This translates into CASSLDRGNQPQHF.